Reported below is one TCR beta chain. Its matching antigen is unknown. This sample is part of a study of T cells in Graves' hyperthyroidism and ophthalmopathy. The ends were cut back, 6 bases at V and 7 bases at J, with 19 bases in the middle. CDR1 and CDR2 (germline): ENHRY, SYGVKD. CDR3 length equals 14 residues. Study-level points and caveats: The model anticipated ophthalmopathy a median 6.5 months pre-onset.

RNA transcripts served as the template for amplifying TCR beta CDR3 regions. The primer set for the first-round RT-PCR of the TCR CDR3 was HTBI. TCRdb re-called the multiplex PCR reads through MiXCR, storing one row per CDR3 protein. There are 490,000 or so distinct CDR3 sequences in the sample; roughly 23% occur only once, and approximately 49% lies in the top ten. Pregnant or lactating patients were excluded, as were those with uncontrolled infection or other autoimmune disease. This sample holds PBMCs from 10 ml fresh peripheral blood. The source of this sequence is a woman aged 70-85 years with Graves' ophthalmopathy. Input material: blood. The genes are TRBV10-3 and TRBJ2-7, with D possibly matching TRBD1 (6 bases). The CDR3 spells CAIRPGTSSGEQYF. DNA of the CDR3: TGTGCCATCAGACCCGGGACAAGTTCGGGAGAGCAGTACTTC.